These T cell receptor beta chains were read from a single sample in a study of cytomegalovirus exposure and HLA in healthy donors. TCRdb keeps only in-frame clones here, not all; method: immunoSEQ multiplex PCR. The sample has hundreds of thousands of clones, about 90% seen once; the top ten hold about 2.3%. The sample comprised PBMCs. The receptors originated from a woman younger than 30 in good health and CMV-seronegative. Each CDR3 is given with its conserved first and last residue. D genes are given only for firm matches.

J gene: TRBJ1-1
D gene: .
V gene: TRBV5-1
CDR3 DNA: TGCGCCAGCAGCTTGGGGGGGCTAGGCACTGAAGCTTTCTTT
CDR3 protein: CASSLGGLGTEAFF

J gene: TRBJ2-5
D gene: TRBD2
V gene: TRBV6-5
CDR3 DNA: TGTGCCAGCAGACAGACTAGCGGGGGGGTTGAGACCCAGTACTTC
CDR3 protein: CASRQTSGGVETQYF

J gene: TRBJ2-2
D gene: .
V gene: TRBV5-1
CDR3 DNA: TGCGCCAGCAGCTTGGGAGGGTCCACCGGGGAGCTGTTTTTT
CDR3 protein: CASSLGGSTGELFF

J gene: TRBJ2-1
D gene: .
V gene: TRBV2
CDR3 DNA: TGTGCCAGCAGTGAAACAGTCTACAATGAGCAGTTCTTC
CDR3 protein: CASSETVYNEQFF

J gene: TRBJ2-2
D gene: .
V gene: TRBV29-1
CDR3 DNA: TGCAGCGTTGTCGGAGTAGGGGCGAACACCGGGGAGCTGTTTTTT
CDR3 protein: CSVVGVGANTGELFF

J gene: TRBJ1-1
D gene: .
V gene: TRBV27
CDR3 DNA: TGTGCCAGCAGCTGGGGCGTAAACACTGAAGCTTTCTTT
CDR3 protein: CASSWGVNTEAFF

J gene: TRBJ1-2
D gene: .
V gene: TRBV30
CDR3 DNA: TGTGCCTGGCTCAGGGATTTAGATGGCTACACCTTC
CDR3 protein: CAWLRDLDGYTF

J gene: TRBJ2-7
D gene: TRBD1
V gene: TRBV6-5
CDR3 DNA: TGTGCCAGCAGTTATCGAGGACAGGGTAGCTCCTACGAGCAGTACTTC
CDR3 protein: CASSYRGQGSSYEQYF

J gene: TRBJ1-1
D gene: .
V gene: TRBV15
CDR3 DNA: TGTGCCACCAGCAGGGCTGACAGGAACACTGAAGCTTTCTTT
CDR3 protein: CATSRADRNTEAFF

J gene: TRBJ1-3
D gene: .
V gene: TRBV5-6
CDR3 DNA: TGTGCCAGCAGCTTGGTGGCCTCTGGAAACACCATATATTTT
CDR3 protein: CASSLVASGNTIYF

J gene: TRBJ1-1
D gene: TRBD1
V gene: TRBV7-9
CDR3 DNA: TGTGCCAGCAGCTTATGGGACAGGGACGACGAAGCTTTCTTT
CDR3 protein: CASSLWDRDDEAFF